The clone carrying this T cell receptor beta chain has a handful of counts. This record comes from a study of T cells in Graves' hyperthyroidism and ophthalmopathy. Patients were aged 18 to 65, had disease duration under 2 months, and had newly diagnosed hyperthyroidism. TCR beta CDR3 sequences were amplified from RNA transcripts. HTBI primers were used for first-round RT-PCR of the TCR CDR3. MiXCR was run by TCRdb on the multiplex PCR reads, yielding one entry per CDR3 protein. The sample yields around 800,000 distinct CDR3 sequences, about 38% seen once. This TCR came from a man between 18 and 35 years old with Graves' hyperthyroidism. The sequencing input was blood.

CDR3 in amino acids: CASTTSRPNSPLHF. CDR3 bases: TGTGCCAGCACCACGAGCAGGCCGAATTCACCCCTCCACTTT. The chain has TRBV2 and TRBJ1-6; D not certain. The V and J ends lost 7 bases and 7 bases respectively, with 14 bases between them. Germline V lookup: CDR1 SNHLY, CDR2 FYNNEI. The CDR3 spans 14 residues.